This T cell receptor beta chain was obtained from a study of T cells after yellow fever vaccination. Study-wide results and limits: Re-detected after boosting: most primary clones, almost 97% of CD4 and over 80% of CD8.

CDR1 is SGHRS and CDR2 is YFSETQ in the germline V gene. V shed 3 bases and J shed 5 bases, with 9 bases lying between them. This CDR3 is built from 13 residues. This clonotype came up a few times. The antigen is not known. TCRdb used MiXCR to reprocess the 5' RACE reads, holding one entry per CDR3 protein. The table lists about 580,000 distinct CDR3 sequences, around a sixth of them singletons. The source material was PBMCs, sampled 5 days after the first yellow fever vaccination. The receptor comes from a man aged 18 to 29 who received the YFV17D yellow fever vaccine. The V gene is TRBV5-1, the J gene TRBJ1-5, with D uncertain. CDR3 in amino acids: CASSSAGDQPQHF. The DNA of the CDR3 is TGCGCCAGCAGCTCCGCCGGGGATCAGCCCCAGCATTTT.